This T cell receptor beta chain was captured by sequencing in a study of T cell repertoires in cytomegalovirus infection. Overall study: Carrying CMV and the relevant HLA type showed in public TCR beta signatures.

A note on this clonotype: The antigen is unknown.

From the reads, TCRdb called clonotypes with MiXCR, one entry per CDR3 protein. The table has more than 400,000 distinct CDR3 sequences, approximately 25% seen once. Study conclusions and caveats: Pooled public TCR beta family frequency picked out CMV carriers with the relevant HLA. The ex vivo response showed dominance by HLA-C-restricted CMV-specific TCR beta clonotypes.

The clonotype originates from a human donor in good health (CMV status not recorded). Some clones in this sample may be carry-over from other donors' samples. Sequences were obtained from PBMCs.

In nucleotides, the CDR3 is TGCGCCAGCAGCGCGGGGACAGCGAGACTGAACACTGAAGCTTTCTTT. This encodes CASSAGTARLNTEAFF. The chain joins TRBV5-1 to TRBJ1-1, with TRBD1 identical over 7 bases. V lost 4 bases, J lost 0 bases, and 9 bases stayed unmatched. CDR1 is SGHRS, CDR2 YFSETQ, per germline. The CDR3 runs 16 residues.